This TCR beta chain came from a study of blood T cell repertoires in COVID-19. The wider study: Whether acute or convalescent, the COVID-19 samples came from the United States, Italy and Spain.

Profiled with immunoSEQ multiplex PCR; TCRdb holds only in-frame clones, not every one. Of under 55,000 clones listed, 80% are singletons. The length of the CDR3 is 13 residues. V lost 5 bases to trimming and J lost 4 bases, with 9 bases between them. Germline V gives CDR1 WSHSY, CDR2 SAAADI. The rearrangement links TRBV10-2 to TRBJ2-1; weak D call: TRBD2 (5 bases). Sequencing input: peripheral blood. The receptor was isolated from a man in his 70s with acute or convalescent COVID-19. The CDR3 loop is CASSYTRYNEQFF. CDR3 bases: TGCGCCAGCAGTTATACTAGGTACAATGAGCAGTTCTTC.